This TCR beta chain appears in the sequencing data of a study of CD8+CD57+ T cells in acquired aplastic anemia. In the case of this clonotype: One end of the junction does not line up with germline, which may come from a read error.

CDR3 and TCR beta VDJ profiling relied on a genomic DNA template. TCRdb passed the reads through MiXCR, listing each CDR3 protein once. The sample consists of around 500,000 distinct CDR3 sequences, more than 25% of them appearing once. Individuals selected for sequencing had exhibited CD8+CD57+ cell expansion on flow cytometry. This clonotype originated in a human donor with aplastic anemia. Sequencing input: sorted CD4+, CD8+, or CD8+CD57+ T cells (not recorded which) from PBMCs.

The CDR3 DNA sequence: TGTGCTATCAGTGAGGGGAGAAGTGTGTTTTTT. Translated, it gives CAISEGRSVFF. V usage is TRBV10-3 and J usage is TRBJ1-4, with a possible D match to TRBD1 (5 bases). Germline V CDR1 and CDR2: ENHRY, SYGVKD. CDR3 length: 11 residues.